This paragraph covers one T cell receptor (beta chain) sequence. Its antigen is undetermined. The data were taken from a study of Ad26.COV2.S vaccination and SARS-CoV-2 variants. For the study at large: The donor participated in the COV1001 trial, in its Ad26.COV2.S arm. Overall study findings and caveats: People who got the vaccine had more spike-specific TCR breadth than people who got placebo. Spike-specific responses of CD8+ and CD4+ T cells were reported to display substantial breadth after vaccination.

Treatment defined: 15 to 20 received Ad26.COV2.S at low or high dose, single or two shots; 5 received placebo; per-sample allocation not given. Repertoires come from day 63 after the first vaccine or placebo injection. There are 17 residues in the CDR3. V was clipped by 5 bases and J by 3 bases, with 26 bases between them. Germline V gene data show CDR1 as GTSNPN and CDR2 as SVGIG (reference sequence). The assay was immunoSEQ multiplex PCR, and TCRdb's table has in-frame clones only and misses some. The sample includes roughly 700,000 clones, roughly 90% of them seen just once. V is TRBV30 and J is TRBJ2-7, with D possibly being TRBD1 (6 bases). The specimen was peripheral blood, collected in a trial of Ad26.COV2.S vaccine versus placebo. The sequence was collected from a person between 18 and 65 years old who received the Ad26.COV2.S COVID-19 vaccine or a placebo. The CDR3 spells CAWAGQLIGGLDYEQYF. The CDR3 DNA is TGTGCCTGGGCCGGACAGTTAATTGGCGGGCTTGACTACGAGCAGTACTTC.